This T cell receptor beta chain was retrieved from a study of cytomegalovirus exposure and HLA in healthy donors listed by TCRdb under 2017. With regard to the full study: An earlier analysis of roughly 570 of the donors reported roughly 300 Gb of sequence data and around 110 million unique TCR beta sequences obtained from approximately 180 million T cells. An early release covering roughly 640 HLA-typed donors comprised approximately 300 gigabases of sequencing data and roughly 86 million unique TCR sequences. The genetic ancestry cluster associated with self-reported Caucasian donors included roughly four fifths of the approximately 400 genotyped donors. The study aimed to test whether cataloging public T cell receptors could reveal signatures of past pathogen exposure. Using immunosequencing, the study profiled T cell repertoires from fewer than 850 subjects and related those repertoires to cytomegalovirus serostatus. A separate validation cohort of roughly 120 different subjects was used in addition to the roughly 700-subject first cohort. The study combined high-throughput TCR immunosequencing, statistical association of individual TCRs with disease status, and machine learning to predict cytomegalovirus infection status. A later analysis re-analyzed previously published TCR beta repertoires from 600 to 850 donors and added high-resolution HLA genotyping to study TCR occurrence patterns. In the later analysis, no new phenotypic data were used to find candidate immune exposures; instead, reliance was placed on TCR beta sequences and their occurrence across donors. An earlier analysis of several hundred of the donors applied high-throughput TCR beta sequencing to assess whether each TCR beta V gene segment acted as functional or pseudogenic. Alongside the repertoire data, information on donor age, sex, ethnicity and CMV serostatus was compiled. A later genetic analysis used genome-wide SNP genotypes for 398 of the 666 donors, treating that subset as a discovery cohort. Every discovery cohort repertoire had been produced on one sequencing platform. HLA typing covered class I and class II loci at four-digit resolution. The number of donors typed differed by locus, with about 629-630 for A, B, C, DRB1 and DQB1, around 560 for DQA1, about 610 for DPA1, and approximately 470 for DPB1. Because of strong linkage in the cohort, 5 or 6 DR-DQ haplotypes were treated as single units for association and clustering. Among 350 to 400 genotyped donors of the cohort, an average of 235,054 unique TCR beta nucleotide sequences were sequenced per donor, roughly 20% of them non-productive.

The library was generated by the immunoSEQ multiplex PCR assay. For the multiplex PCR, a mixture combining 60 forward primers for TCR Vbeta segments and 13 reverse primers for TCR Jbeta segments was used. The CDR3 region of rearranged TCR beta genes was amplified from genomic DNA with a multiplex PCR assay. The Illumina HiSeq System was used to sequence the amplified TCR beta libraries as 87-base-pair reads. As for the original processing: A later analysis tallied around 87 million unique TCR beta chains across the 666 repertoires, and some 12 million of those chains were shared by two or more donors. Raw reads were error-corrected and collapsed into unique sequences with a nearest-neighbor algorithm that merged closely related sequences to remove PCR and sequencing errors. Alignment of CDR3 sequences to IMGT reference sequences was used to assign V, D and J gene segments. For a sequence to be retained, a match of at least six nucleotides was required to both a V gene segment and a J gene segment. A rearrangement was called productive if the CDR3 had no stop codons and remained in frame with V and J, and every other rearrangement was called non-productive. CDR3 was defined by IMGT convention, running from the second conserved V-encoded cysteine to the conserved J-encoded phenylalanine. Sequences without an unambiguous match to a single V gene segment were excluded from the earlier analysis of approximately 600 of the donors. In an earlier analysis of approximately 590 of the donors, a V segment was called functional when productive rearrangements were above 56.7%, and segregating when the standard deviation between donors exceeded 5%. A statistical classification framework was developed to diagnose cytomegalovirus status using the catalog of TCR beta chain sequences. In a later analysis, TCR nucleotide sequences were compared against IMGT/GENE-DB human TR gene sequences so that V and J genes could be assigned. The TCRdist pipeline was used in a later analysis to assign CDR3 sequences and most-parsimonious VDJ recombination scenarios. In a later analysis, each TCR beta chain was defined by its CDR3 amino acid sequence together with its V-gene family, and reads lacking a unique V-gene family were excluded. In a later analysis, a few hundred highly shared, low-generation-probability nucleotide sequences were removed to address suspected cross-contamination and a sequencing artifact. For each public chain, a later analysis derived a clonal expansion index from normalized ranks of inferred template counts within each repertoire. Generation probabilities in a later analysis came from a VDJ recombination model fitted to out-of-frame rearrangements, and those results were checked against IGoR. Hypergeometric tests were used in a later analysis to score TCR-TCR, TCR-HLA and TCR-CMV co-occurrence, with a repertoire-size bias correction applied to the TCR pairs. In a later analysis, false discovery rates were estimated by permuting HLA or CMV assignments 20 times. In a later analysis, co-occurring TCRs were grouped using DBSCAN, and TCRdist sequence similarity was added for clustering within HLA-allele-positive subsets. Repertoires with fewer than 30,000 or more than 120,000 public chains were left out of co-occurrence clustering, as were five repertoires with anomalous nucleotide sharing. TCRdb took over this immuneACCESS table, retaining in-frame rearrangements with V and J assigned. Such tables are incomplete; in checked studies, under half of the missing clones stem from an unresolved V gene, and the remainder is unexplained. V, J and clone size derive from that table, while D and trimming were established from the DNA sequence. The sample table holds some 70,000 clones, of which almost 85% were seen once. The top ten clones comprise over 1.5% of the sample.

Paper-wide results and their limitations: When HLA alleles, especially DR and DQ, strongly co-occurred, TCR associations were difficult to assign to individual alleles. In a later analysis, around 17,000 TCR beta sequences were associated with specific HLA alleles at a false discovery rate of 0.05. Because counts were too low, more than 15 rarely observed V segments, including chromosome 9 orphons, were excluded from the earlier analysis of some 590 of the donors. In a later genetic analysis, fewer N-insertions in productive TCRs were reported among donors in an Asian-associated ancestry cluster than the roughly 640-donor mean. A total of fewer than 200 TCR beta chains were listed by the study as associated with cytomegalovirus. An earlier analysis of approximately 500 of the donors showed that most TCR beta V segments appeared in productive rearrangements either about 90% or about 30% of the time, which broadly matched IMGT annotations. For the cohort, immune exposure information was limited to CMV serostatus. Some IMGT-functional V segments, including TRBV6-2 and TRBV6-3, could not be told apart with the 87-base-pair reads, so those segments were excluded. An association between a missense DCLRE1C variant and V-gene and J-gene trimming of TCR beta chains was found in a later genetic analysis and replicated in an independent cohort. This cohort had only TCR beta chains sequenced, and the lack of alpha or paired-chain data limited which features could be detected. A later analysis found that HLA-associated TCR beta chains were more clonally expanded and had lower generation probabilities than equally common non-associated chains. The presence/absence analyses assumed that sequencing depth was roughly uniform across donors, and that assumption may not be true. According to the authors, the approach could potentially be generalized to other disease states and immunological phenotypes. Because HLA typing was missing for some donors at each locus, association tests included only the typed subset. A further reported finding was that TCR beta sequences accurately predicted the HLA-A and HLA-B alleles for most subjects in the first cohort. A group of highly shared sequence variants was considered likely to be a technical artifact of the sequencing pipeline. Correlated functional status among segregating V segments might reflect linkage disequilibrium, but an unknown experimental factor could not be ruled out. The classifier was reported to diagnose cytomegalovirus status with high specificity and sensitivity in both the original and validation cohorts. In vitro tests confirmed that a few of the cytomegalovirus-associated TCR beta chains recognize cytomegalovirus antigens. Several of the top co-occurrence clusters appeared to be linked to parvovirus B19, influenza, CMV and Epstein-Barr virus, according to a later analysis. Across donors, most TCR sequences were observed very rarely, whereas some public TCRs were present in many individuals. In a later analysis, most CMV-associated TCR beta chains were found to appear HLA-restricted, with HLA associations seemingly driven largely by CMV exposure. A later analysis found that TCR association rates varied across HLA loci, with DRB1 alleles showing the most associated TCRs and HLA-C alleles the fewest.

The cohort consisted of 650 to 700 healthy bone marrow donors. Cohort members were all nominally healthy when sampled, although unrecorded immune exposures were likely present. The donor tested CMV seronegative, placing the donor among the 352 seronegative members of the cohort. A peripheral blood sample was provided by each donor, and peripheral blood mononuclear cells were used for TCR beta sequencing. The Qiagen DNeasy Blood Extraction Kit was used to extract genomic DNA from the blood cell samples. V is reduced by 0 bases and J by 11 bases, leaving a spacing of 13 bases between them. The germline V gene (reference sequence) yields GTSNPN for CDR1 and SVGIG for CDR2. Including the terminal cysteine and phenylalanine, the CDR3 comprises 13 residues. The CDR3 DNA has 39 bases and is translated from base 1. Only one count was recorded for this clone. Its cognate antigen has yet to be identified. Per-base qualities were not stored, and no clone one base away is much larger.

Sequenced sample: PBMCs. This receptor was taken from a man aged 18 to 30 in good health and CMV-seronegative. The V gene is TRBV30 and the J gene is TRBJ1-4, with TRBD1 perhaps the D gene, on 5 matching bases. For the CDR3, the sequence is CAWSVTGGAKLFF. The sequenced DNA is TGTGCCTGGAGTGTAACGGGGGGAGCGAAACTGTTTTTT.